This T cell receptor (beta chain) was sequenced during a study of Ad26.COV2.S vaccination and SARS-CoV-2 variants. TCRdb's table, derived via immunoSEQ multiplex PCR, lists solely in-frame clones and lacks some. The sample holds some 350,000 clones; 92% are singletons and the top ten take 3.9%. The V gene end was trimmed by 1 base and the J gene end by 6 bases; junction bases not matched to a gene: 9. This CDR3 has 16 residues. The germline V gene has CDR1 LGHDT and CDR2 YNNKEL (reference sequence). The TCR was taken from a human donor who had recovered from COVID-19. The chain recombines TRBV3-1 (or the pseudogene TRBV3-2) with TRBJ1-5; 7 bases align to TRBD1. The source material was peripheral blood, sampled after recovery from COVID-19. The CDR3 region is CASSQGNTGAGQPQHF. The CDR3 DNA sequence: TGTGCCAGCAGCCAAGGCAACACAGGGGCGGGTCAGCCCCAGCATTTT.